Below are 30 T cell receptor beta chains sequenced from a single sample in a study of T cell responses to AZD1222 COVID-19 vaccine. Method: immunoSEQ multiplex PCR; TCRdb's copy keeps in-frame clones and lacks some. Seen here are tens of thousands of clones, around 91% observed once, and the top ten hold approximately 5.2%. Sequenced material: peripheral blood, taken on day 0 of MenACWY control vaccination. These receptors all come from an adult in good health.

J is TRBJ1-4 and V is TRBV3-1 (or the pseudogene TRBV3-2); D remains unclear. Trimming removed 1 base at V and 10 bases at J, with 10 bases between. The CDR3 sequence is 13 residues long. The germline V gene encodes CDR1 LGHDT and CDR2 YNNKEL (reference sequence). The CDR3 here is CASSQAGLGKLFF. CDR3 DNA sequence: TGTGCCAGCAGCCAAGCCGGGTTAGGAAAACTGTTTTTT.

CDR3 nucleotides: TGTGCCATCAGTACAGGAAACGAGAACACTGAAGCTTTCTTT. Its translation: CAISTGNENTEAFF. The chain recombines TRBV10-3 with TRBJ1-1; TRBD1 is a possible D gene (5 bases). The CDR3 is 14 amino acids. Deletions cut 5 bases from V and 1 base from J, with 11 bases between. Germline CDR1 ENHRY, CDR2 SYGVKD.

The chain couples TRBV7-9 to TRBJ1-3; 8 bases agree with TRBD1. V dropped 5 bases and J dropped 0; count of bases not matched to a gene: 0. The CDR3 is 14 amino acids. CDR1 is SEHNR and CDR2 is FQNEAQ in the germline V gene (reference sequence). The CDR3 nucleotides are TGTGCCAGCAGCGGACAGGGCTCTGGAAACACCATATATTTT. This sequence encodes CASSGQGSGNTIYF. The full variable domain, its missing parts supplied by reference TRBV7-9 and TRBJ1-3, is DTGVSQNPRHKITKRGQNVTFRCDPISEHNRLYWYRQTLGQGPEFLTYFQNEAQLEKSRLLSDRFSAERPKGSFSTLEIQRTEQGDSAMYLCASSGQGSGNTIYFGEGSWLTVV.

The chain couples TRBV19 to TRBJ1-1; no reliable D call. This CDR3 spans 13 amino acids. Per the germline V gene, CDR1 is LNHDA and CDR2 is SQIVND (reference sequence). The V gene lost 3 bases and the J gene lost 1 base, with 6 bases spanning the gap. Written as DNA, the CDR3 is TGTGCCAGTAGTATGGGGAGGAACACTGAAGCTTTCTTT. Translation: CASSMGRNTEAFF.

This clone came up once. This chain joins TRBV28 and TRBJ2-3, with TRBD1 matching 8 bases. V shed 6 bases, J shed 2 bases, and the junction held 7 bases outside the gene matches. The CDR3 has 15 residues. Germline-derived CDR1 and CDR2 are MDHEN and SYDVKM. The CDR3 DNA sequence: TGTGCCAGCAGGGAAACAGGGGGGTTCACAGATACGCAGTATTTT. Translating it yields CASRETGGFTDTQYF.

A few counts support this clone. This sequence joins TRBV2 and TRBJ1-3; unclear D gene. Germline CDR1 reads SNHLY; CDR2 reads FYNNEI. This CDR3 is built from 16 residues. V shed 9 bases and J shed 1 base, with 19 bases lying between them. CDR3 nucleotides: TGTGCCAGTGGCCCCCAGGCAGATGCTTCTGGAAACACCATATATTTT. Its translation: CASGPQADASGNTIYF.

For the CDR3, the DNA is TGTGCCAGCAGCCCCGGACTAGCGGGGGCCGAAGGCGGGGAGCTGTTTTTT. Translated: CASSPGLAGAEGGELFF. The chain combines TRBV5-4 with TRBJ2-2; 13 bases match TRBD2. The CDR3 covers 17 residues. CDR1 and CDR2 (germline): SGHNT, YYREEE (reference sequence). The ends lost 4 bases at V and 7 bases at J; junction bases unmatched: 10. The full variable domain, in which reference TRBV5-4 and TRBJ2-2 provide the parts outside the CDR3, is ETGVTQSPTHLIKTRGQQVTLRCSSQSGHNTVSWYQQALGQGPQFIFQYYREEENGRGNFPPRFSGLQFPNYSSELNVNALELDDSALYLCASSPGLAGAEGGELFFGEGSRLTVL.

This CDR3 is CASSSTGLSLAFF. DNA for the CDR3: TGTGCCAGCAGTTCCACAGGGCTCTCGTTAGCTTTCTTT. V usage is TRBV6-5 and J usage is TRBJ1-1; possible D gene TRBD1, 6 bases. Looked up from germline, CDR1 is MNHEY and CDR2 is SVGAGI. Between the trimmed V and J ends, which lost 4 bases and 10 bases, there was a span of 16 bases. The CDR3 consists of 13 residues.

The chain joins TRBV5-5 to TRBJ1-5, with D unresolved. CDR1 is SGHKS and CDR2 is YYEKEE in the germline V gene (reference sequence). The CDR3 contains 13 residues. Trimming took 3 bases from V and 0 from J, leaving 4 bases between them. The CDR3 loop reads CASSSLSNQPQHF. As DNA, the CDR3 is TGTGCCAGCAGCTCCCTTAGCAATCAGCCCCAGCATTTT.

This chain joins TRBV6-5 and TRBJ2-1; 13 nucleotides agree with TRBD2. V lost 6 bases, J lost 4 bases, and 0 bases stayed unmatched. The CDR3 extends over 14 amino acids. Looked up from germline, CDR1 is MNHEY and CDR2 is SVGAGI. CDR3 loop: CASRTSGGYNEQFF. DNA for the CDR3: TGTGCCAGCAGGACTAGCGGGGGGTACAATGAGCAGTTCTTC.

The rearrangement links TRBV6-5 to TRBJ1-1; 10 nucleotides match TRBD1. Germline CDR1 MNHEY, CDR2 SVGAGI. The CDR3 covers 14 residues. The V gene end was trimmed by 5 bases and the J gene end by 7 bases; junction bases not matched to a gene: 7. CDR3 sequence reads: CASSPGQGIGEAFF. The CDR3 coding sequence is TGTGCCAGCAGTCCGGGACAGGGGATTGGTGAAGCTTTCTTT.

In its sample, this clone was seen a few times. The gene calls are TRBV19 and TRBJ1-2; D call uncertain. The CDR3 extends over 14 amino acids. With 0 bases removed from V and 4 bases from J, the gap between germline ends came to 9 bases. The germline V gene encodes CDR1 LNHDA and CDR2 SQIVND (reference sequence). The CDR3 coding sequence is TGTGCCAGTAGTATAGATGGAAAAATCTATGGCTACACCTTC. As protein: CASSIDGKIYGYTF.

J is TRBJ1-5 and V is TRBV28; D gene uncertain. The V gene's germline CDR1 is MDHEN and CDR2 SYDVKM. The CDR3 is 13 amino acids. The V end was cut by 3 bases, the J end by 0 bases, with 3 bases between. The CDR3 DNA is TGTGCCAGCAGTTTTAATAGCAATCAGCCCCAGCATTTT. Translating gives CASSFNSNQPQHF.

The J gene is TRBJ1-2, the V gene TRBV19, with TRBD1 matching over 9 bases. Germline-derived CDR1 and CDR2 are LNHDA and SQIVND (reference sequence). Trimming took 6 bases from V and 9 from J; bases not matched to a gene: 8. The CDR3 loop spans 13 amino acids. Here the CDR3 reads CASSPGQGVSYTF. CDR3 DNA sequence: TGTGCCAGTAGCCCGGGACAGGGTGTGAGCTACACCTTC.

This chain links TRBV10-2 with TRBJ2-6, with 8 bases matching TRBD1. There are 17 residues in the CDR3. The junction had 9 bases not matched to a gene; V was cut back by 6 bases and J by 2 bases. From germline, CDR1 is WSHSY and CDR2 SAAADI. CDR3 residues: CASSGGQGVTGANVLTF. The CDR3 DNA reads as TGCGCCAGCAGCGGTGGACAGGGTGTGACTGGGGCCAACGTCCTGACTTTC.

The V gene is TRBV6-5, the J gene TRBJ2-3; D possibly corresponds to TRBD1 (5 bases). The V gene's germline CDR1 is MNHEY and CDR2 SVGAGI. This CDR3 comprises 13 residues. Between the trimmed V and J ends, which lost 8 bases and 4 bases, there was a span of 13 bases. The CDR3 here is CASRQGAADTQYF. The CDR3 region has the DNA TGTGCCAGCCGGCAGGGCGCGGCAGATACGCAGTATTTT.

For the CDR3, the DNA is TGTGCCAGCAGTGAGGTTAGACCCTCTGGAAACACCATATATTTT. Translating gives CASSEVRPSGNTIYF. The J gene is TRBJ1-3, the V gene TRBV6-1; D call uncertain. The germline CDR1 and CDR2 sequences are MNHNS and SASEGT. The V and J ends lost 3 bases and 0 bases respectively, with 9 bases between them. This CDR3 has 15 residues.

This chain connects TRBV6-6 to TRBJ1-5; 7 bases match TRBD1. Trimming removed 0 bases from V and 3 bases from J; junction bases left unmatched: 2. Germline CDR1 is MNHNY and CDR2 is SVGAGI (reference sequence). This CDR3 has 15 residues. This CDR3 is CASSYSGQINQPQHF. CDR3 sequence (DNA): TGTGCCAGCAGTTACTCGGGACAGATCAATCAGCCCCAGCATTTT.

J is TRBJ2-5 and V is TRBV3-1 (or the pseudogene TRBV3-2), with D unresolved. The V and J ends lost 2 bases and 0 bases respectively, with 13 bases between them. CDR1 is LGHDT and CDR2 is YNNKEL in the germline V gene (reference sequence). The CDR3 sequence is 16 residues long. In DNA form, the CDR3 reads TGTGCCAGCAGCCAACAGATCAGGAGAAACCAAGAGACCCAGTACTTC. This gives the protein CASSQQIRRNQETQYF.

The chain is built from TRBV14 and TRBJ1-2; the D gene is possibly TRBD1 (6 bases). V gave up 2 bases and J gave up 6 bases, with 13 bases separating them. Germline lookup yields CDR1 SGHDN and CDR2 FVKESK. CDR3 size: 14 residues. The CDR3 here is CASSQNRESDGYTF. CDR3 DNA sequence: TGTGCCAGCAGCCAAAACAGGGAGAGCGATGGCTACACCTTC.

The chain uses TRBV11-2 and TRBJ1-1; D might be TRBD1 (6 bases). V was cut by 3 bases and J by 8 bases, with 10 bases left in between. Germline CDR1 SGHAT, CDR2 FQNNGV. This CDR3 is 12 amino acids long. The CDR3 DNA follows: TGTGCCAGCAGCTTGGTGGGGGCCGAAGCTTTCTTT. Its protein is CASSLVGAEAFF.

The rearrangement links TRBV7-6 to TRBJ2-3, with D possibly being TRBD2 (5 bases). Trimming cost V 5 bases and J 3 bases, with 15 bases left between them. This CDR3 has 15 amino acids. Germline loops: CDR1 SGHVS, CDR2 FNYEAQ. The CDR3 sequence: CASSPRSGMTDTQYF. CDR3 nucleotide sequence: TGTGCCAGCAGCCCGAGGTCGGGGATGACAGATACGCAGTATTTT.

The rearrangement uses TRBV28 and TRBJ1-2; possibly TRBD1 for D (5 bases). Germline CDR1 reads MDHEN; CDR2 reads SYDVKM. V gave up 2 bases and J gave up 2 bases, with 9 bases separating them. There are 14 residues in the CDR3. The CDR3 DNA is TGTGCCAGCAGTTTAACACAGGAGAACTATGGCTACACCTTC. This gives the protein CASSLTQENYGYTF.

This clone was detected only a few times. V and J are TRBV6-6 and TRBJ2-7; 9 bases agree with TRBD2. The CDR3 has 13 residues. Germline V gene data show CDR1 as MNHNY and CDR2 as SVGAGI (reference sequence). Trimming cost V 4 bases and J 7 bases; bases outside gene matches: 5. The CDR3 nucleotides read TGTGCCAGCAGTTTCAATAGCGGGAGAGAGCAGTACTTC. Its translation is CASSFNSGREQYF.

The chain uses TRBV5-1 and TRBJ2-5, with D possibly TRBD2 on 7 matching bases. Trimming stripped 2 bases from V and 4 bases from J, with 12 bases between. The CDR3 consists of 14 residues. Per the germline V gene, CDR1 is SGHRS and CDR2 is YFSETQ. CDR3 sequence: CASSLGGVGETQYF. The CDR3 DNA follows: TGCGCCAGCAGCTTAGGGGGGGTAGGAGAGACCCAGTACTTC.

This sequence joins TRBV12-5 and TRBJ2-3, with D perhaps TRBD1 or TRBD2 (5 bases each). This CDR3 has 18 amino acids. In germline, CDR1 is LGHNT, CDR2 FRNRAP. The V and J ends lost 0 bases and 0 bases respectively, with 16 bases between them. The CDR3 protein is CASGLVPPGQESTDTQYF. The CDR3 DNA is TGTGCTAGTGGTTTGGTACCCCCGGGGCAAGAGAGCACAGATACGCAGTATTTT.

The chain is built from TRBV7-2 and TRBJ1-6; tentatively, D is TRBD1 (5 bases). The V gene lost 5 bases and the J gene lost 13 bases, with 18 bases spanning the gap. Germline values: CDR1 SGHTA, CDR2 FQGNSA. The CDR3 has 14 residues. The DNA of the CDR3 is TGTGCCAGCAGCGGTCGACAGTCCTTGGGGCCCCTCCACTTT. Translated, it gives CASSGRQSLGPLHF.

The gene calls are TRBV10-3 and TRBJ2-5, with 7 bases matching TRBD1. Germline loops: CDR1 ENHRY, CDR2 SYGVKD. The CDR3 extends over 14 amino acids. V lost 4 bases, J lost 2 bases, and 4 bases stayed unmatched. The CDR3 protein is CAISGDRVQETQYF. For the CDR3, the DNA is TGTGCCATCAGTGGTGACAGGGTGCAAGAGACCCAGTACTTC.

The rearrangement uses TRBV15 and TRBJ2-7; 8 positions agree with TRBD2. V gave up 0 bases and J gave up 6 bases; unmatched junction bases: 13. This CDR3 has 17 residues. Germline CDR1 is LNHNV and CDR2 is YYDKDF (reference sequence). CDR3 coding DNA: TGTGCCACCAGCAGAGATAGGGCGGGAGGCTTGATGGGCGAGCAGTACTTC. It codes for CATSRDRAGGLMGEQYF.

The genes are TRBV6-2 or TRBV6-3 and TRBJ2-7; perhaps D is TRBD1 or TRBD2 (5 bases each). The CDR3 extends over 17 amino acids. V was pared by 2 bases and J by 4 bases, with 21 bases between. Looked up from germline, CDR1 is MNHEY and CDR2 is SVGEGT. CDR3 in DNA: TGTGCCAGCAGTTACCCCGCCCTGGGACGGGTTACTTACGAGCAGTACTTC. It yields the protein CASSYPALGRVTYEQYF.